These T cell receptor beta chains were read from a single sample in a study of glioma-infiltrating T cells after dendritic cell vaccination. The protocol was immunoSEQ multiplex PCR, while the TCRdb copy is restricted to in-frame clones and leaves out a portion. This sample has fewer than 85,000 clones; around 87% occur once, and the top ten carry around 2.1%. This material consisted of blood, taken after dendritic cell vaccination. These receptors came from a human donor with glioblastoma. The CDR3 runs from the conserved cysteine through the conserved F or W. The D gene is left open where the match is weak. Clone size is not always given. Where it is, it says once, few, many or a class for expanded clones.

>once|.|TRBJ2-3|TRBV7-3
TGTGCCAGCAGCTTAAACACGGGTGCGGGCACAGATACGCAGTATTTT
CASSLNTGAGTDTQYF
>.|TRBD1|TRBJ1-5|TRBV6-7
TGTGCCAGCAGCGGGACAGGGGATCAGCCCCAGCATTTT
CASSGTGDQPQHF
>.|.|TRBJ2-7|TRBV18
TGTGCCAGCTCACCAGTGGGGGGAGCCTACGAGCAGTACTTC
CASSPVGGAYEQYF
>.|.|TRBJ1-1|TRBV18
TGTGCCAGCTCACCACGGCGGGGGACGGAGAACACTGAAGCTTTCTTT
CASSPRRGTENTEAFF
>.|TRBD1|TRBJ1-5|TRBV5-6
TGTGTCAGCAGCCCCGACAGGGGGCAGGGCAATCAGCCCCAGCATTTT
CVSSPDRGQGNQPQHF
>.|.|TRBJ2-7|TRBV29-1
TGCAGCGTCAAAAGGTTCGACAGGACCTACGAGCAGTACTTC
CSVKRFDRTYEQYF
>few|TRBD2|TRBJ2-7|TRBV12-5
TGTGCTAGTGGGGTAGCGGGAGGCTCCTACGAGCAGTACTTC
CASGVAGGSYEQYF
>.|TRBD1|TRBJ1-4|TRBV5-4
TGTGCCAGCACCGAACATCGGACAGGGGCCGAAAAACTGTTTTTT
CASTEHRTGAEKLFF
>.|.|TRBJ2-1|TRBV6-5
TGTGCCAGCACCTACTACGGGAAGCAGTTCTTC
CASTYYGKQFF
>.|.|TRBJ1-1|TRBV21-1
TGTGCCAGCAGCAAAGTTGTCGGCACTGAAGCTTTCTTT
CASSKVVGTEAFF
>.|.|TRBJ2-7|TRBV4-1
TGCGCCAGCAGCCAAGGCAGGGCCACCTCCTACGAGCAGTACTTC
CASSQGRATSYEQYF
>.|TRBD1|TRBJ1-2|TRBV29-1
TGCAGCGTTCGGACAGGGACTAAAGCTAACTATGGCTACACCTTC
CSVRTGTKANYGYTF
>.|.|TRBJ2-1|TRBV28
TGTGCCAGCAACCTTCAGACAGCTGGGCAGTTCTTC
CASNLQTAGQFF
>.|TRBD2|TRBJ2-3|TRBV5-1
TGCGCCAGCAGCTGGCCTGTTTTAGCGGGTAGCACAGATACGCAGTATTTT
CASSWPVLAGSTDTQYF
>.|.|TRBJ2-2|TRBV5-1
TGCGCCAGCAGTCCCCTGGGGGGGCAGTTCGGGGAGCTGTTTTTT
CASSPLGGQFGELFF
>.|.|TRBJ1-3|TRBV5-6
TGTGCCAGCAGCCTGATAGCCCCTGGAAACACCATATATTTT
CASSLIAPGNTIYF
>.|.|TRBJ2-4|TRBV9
TGTGCCAGCAGCGTATCGGGAACCAAAAACATTCAGTACTTC
CASSVSGTKNIQYF
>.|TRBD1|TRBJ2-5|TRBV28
TGTGCCAGCAGTTTCGAGGACAGGGTTGGAGAGACCCAGTACTTC
CASSFEDRVGETQYF
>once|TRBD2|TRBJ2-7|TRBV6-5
TGTGCCAGCAGTTTAGCGGGGAGCTCCTACGAGCAGTACTTC
CASSLAGSSYEQYF
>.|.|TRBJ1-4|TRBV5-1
TGCGCCAGCAGCCTACCTTCGGGGGGGCGCGGTGAAAAACTGTTTTTT
CASSLPSGGRGEKLFF
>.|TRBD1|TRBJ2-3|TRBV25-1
TGTGCCAGCAGCCAAGCAGGGACAGGGGTTCGTGCAGATACGCAGTATTTT
CASSQAGTGVRADTQYF
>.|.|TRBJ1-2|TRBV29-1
TGCAGCGTTGCCTCAGGGTTCCGCTATGGCTACACCTTC
CSVASGFRYGYTF
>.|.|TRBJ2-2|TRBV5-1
TGCGCCAGCAGCTTGGTGGGGGGTTACACCGGGGAGCTGTTTTTT
CASSLVGGYTGELFF
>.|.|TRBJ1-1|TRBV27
TGTGCCAGCAGTAGCAGGGCATGGTCGACTGAAGCTTTCTTT
CASSSRAWSTEAFF
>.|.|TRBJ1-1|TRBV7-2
TGTGCCAGCAGCTTTAACTACAGGGTCACTGAAGCTTTCTTT
CASSFNYRVTEAFF
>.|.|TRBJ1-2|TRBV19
TGTGCCAGTAGTATCTTCGGGGGAACGAGCTATGGCTACACCTTC
CASSIFGGTSYGYTF
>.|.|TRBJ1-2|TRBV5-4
TGTGCCAGCAGCGTCGTTGGGGGGGACGTCGGCTACACCTTC
CASSVVGGDVGYTF
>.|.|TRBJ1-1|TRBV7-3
TGTGCCAGCAGCTTTACACGGGACACTGAAGCTTTCTTT
CASSFTRDTEAFF